The sequence of this T cell receptor (beta chain) was determined in a study of blood T cell repertoires in COVID-19. In the study overall: PBMCs, B-cell-depleted T cells, or T cells were the source of the cDNA or gDNA that made up the material.

Authors' methods: Estimation of nucleated cell counts was performed using reference gene primer amplification. Clones were sequenced by immunoSEQ multiplex PCR, and TCRdb holds only the in-frame ones, with some missing. V and J calls and clone size are those listed in that table; D and trimming were worked out from the DNA. The table lists about 150,000 clones, around 80% of them singletons. CDR3 length equals 13 residues. The germline V gene has CDR1 LNHDA and CDR2 SQIVND (reference sequence). The V gene lost 6 bases and the J gene lost 1 base, with 10 bases spanning the gap. J is TRBJ2-7 and V is TRBV19; no clear D gene. The sample was peripheral blood. The TCR was taken from a human donor with acute or convalescent COVID-19. The donor label of this sample is uncertain. CDR3 bases: TGTGCCAGTAGGATGACTGCATCCTACGAGCAGTACTTC. This translates into CASRMTASYEQYF.